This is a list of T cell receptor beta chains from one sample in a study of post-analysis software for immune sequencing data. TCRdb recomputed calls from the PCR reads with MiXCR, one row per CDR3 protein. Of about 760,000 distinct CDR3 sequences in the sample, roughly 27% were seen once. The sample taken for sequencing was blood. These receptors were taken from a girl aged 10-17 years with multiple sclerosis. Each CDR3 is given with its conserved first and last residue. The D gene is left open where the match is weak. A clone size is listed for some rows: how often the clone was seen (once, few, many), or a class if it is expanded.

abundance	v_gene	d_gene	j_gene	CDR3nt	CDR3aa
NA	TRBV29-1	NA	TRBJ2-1	TGCAGCGTTACCGGGACGGACGCTCGAGAGACCCAGTTCTTC	CSVTGTDARETQFF
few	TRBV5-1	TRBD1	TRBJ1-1	TGCGCCAGCGGGAGGGGGCGATCCATGAACACTGAAGCTTTCTTT	CASGRGRSMNTEAFF
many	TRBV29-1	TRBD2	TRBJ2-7	TGCAGCGTACTAGCGGATCACTACGAGCAGTACTTC	CSVLADHYEQYF
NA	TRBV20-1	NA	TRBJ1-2	TGCAGTGCTACGACAGCTTCTAACTATGGCTACATCTTC	CSATTASNYGYIF
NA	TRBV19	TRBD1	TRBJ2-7	TGTGCCAGTAGTGCGGACAGGCTTAACTCCTACGAGCAGTACTTC	CASSADRLNSYEQYF
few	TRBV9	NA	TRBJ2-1	TGTGCCAGCAGCGTAGCCCACCAGGGGAGCTCCTACAATGAGCAGTTCTTC	CASSVAHQGSSYNEQFF
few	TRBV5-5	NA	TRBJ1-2	TGTGCCAGCAGCTTGCAGGGTGAGAAGGGCTACACCTTC	CASSLQGEKGYTF
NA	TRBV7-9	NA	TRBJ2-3	TGTGCCAGCAGCCCCCTAGCAAGGGGATCCACAGATACGCAGTATTTT	CASSPLARGSTDTQYF
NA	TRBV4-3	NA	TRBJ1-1	TGCGCCAGCAGGCTCCAGGGAAACACTGAAGCTTTCTTT	CASRLQGNTEAFF
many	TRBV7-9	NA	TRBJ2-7	TGTGCCAGCAGCACTGACAGTCTCTACGAGCAGTACTTC	CASSTDSLYEQYF
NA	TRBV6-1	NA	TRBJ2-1	TGTGCCAGCAGATGGGGACGCTACAATGAGCAGTTCTTC	CASRWGRYNEQFF
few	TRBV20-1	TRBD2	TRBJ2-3	TGCAGTGCTAGAGATTTGAGGGAGGGCGGAGATACGCAGTATTTT	CSARDLREGGDTQYF
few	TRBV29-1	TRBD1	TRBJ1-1	TGCAGCGTTGCGGGACAGCCGATATCTGAAGCTTTCTTT	CSVAGQPISEAFF
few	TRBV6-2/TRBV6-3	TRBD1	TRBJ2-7	TGTGCCAGCAGCCAGGTCCGGACAGGGGAGCAGTACTTC	CASSQVRTGEQYF
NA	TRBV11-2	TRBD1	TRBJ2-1	TGTGCCAGCAGCGACCGGGACAGGGGGCGGCGGGAGCAGTTCTTC	CASSDRDRGRREQFF
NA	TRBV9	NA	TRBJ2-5	TGTGCCAGCAGCCCCGGCGCTGGACAAGAGACCCAGTACTTC	CASSPGAGQETQYF
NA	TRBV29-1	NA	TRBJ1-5	TGCAGCGTTGAGGTGACGGCATATAGCAATCAGCCCCAGCATTTT	CSVEVTAYSNQPQHF
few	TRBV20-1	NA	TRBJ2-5	TGCAGTGCTAGAGGAGGGAATCAAGAGACCCAGTACTTC	CSARGGNQETQYF
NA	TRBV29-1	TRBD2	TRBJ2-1	TGCAGCCTTGGGTCTAGCGGGAGTGGTGAGCAGTTCTTC	CSLGSSGSGEQFF
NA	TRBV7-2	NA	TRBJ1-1	TGTGCCAGCAGCCTACAGGTGGCAGGAAGAATGATGAACACTGAAGCTTTCTTT	CASSLQVAGRMMNTEAFF
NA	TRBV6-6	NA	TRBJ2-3	TGTGCCAGCAGTTACGCACAGGGCCCCACAGCAGATACGCAGTATTTT	CASSYAQGPTADTQYF
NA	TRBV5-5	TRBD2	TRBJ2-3	TGTGCCAGCAGCTTGGAGGCGGGAGGAAGCACAGATACGCAGTATTTT	CASSLEAGGSTDTQYF
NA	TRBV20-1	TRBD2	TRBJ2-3	TGCAGTGCTAGCCTAGCGGGAGTCGAAGATACGCAGTATTTT	CSASLAGVEDTQYF
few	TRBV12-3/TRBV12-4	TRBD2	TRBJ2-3	TGTGCCAGCAGTGCGACTAACGGGAGGGCCTTCGCAGATACGCAGTATTTT	CASSATNGRAFADTQYF
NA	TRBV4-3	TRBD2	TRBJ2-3	TGCGCCAGCAGCCAATTGACTAGCGGGAGCACAGATACGCAGTATTTT	CASSQLTSGSTDTQYF
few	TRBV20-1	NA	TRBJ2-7	TGCAGTGCTACGGGGGTGATCTACGAGCAGTACTTC	CSATGVIYEQYF
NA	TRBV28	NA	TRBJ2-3	TGTGCCAGCAGTTCGTCGGAAGACGATAGCACAGATACGCAGTATTTT	CASSSSEDDSTDTQYF
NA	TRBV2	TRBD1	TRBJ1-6	TGTGCCAGCATCTCCAGGGCGGGACAGGGGTATTCACCCCTCCACTTT	CASISRAGQGYSPLHF
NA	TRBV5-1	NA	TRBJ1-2	TGCGCCAGCAGCGACGGGCCGTGTGGCTACACCTTC	CASSDGPCGYTF
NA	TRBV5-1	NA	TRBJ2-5	TGCGCCAGCAGCTTGGACAGGGTTGGGACCCAGTACTTC	CASSLDRVGTQYF
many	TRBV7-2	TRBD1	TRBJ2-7	TGCGCCAGCAGCCCCTCGACAGGGAGCTACGAGCAGTACTTC	CASSPSTGSYEQYF
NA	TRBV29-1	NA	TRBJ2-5	TGCAGCGTTGTTTGGCGCCGGTACCAAGAGACCCAGTACTTC	CSVVWRRYQETQYF
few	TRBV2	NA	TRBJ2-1	TGTGCCAGCAGTGAAGCGGGGGCGGGCGAGCAGTTCTTC	CASSEAGAGEQFF